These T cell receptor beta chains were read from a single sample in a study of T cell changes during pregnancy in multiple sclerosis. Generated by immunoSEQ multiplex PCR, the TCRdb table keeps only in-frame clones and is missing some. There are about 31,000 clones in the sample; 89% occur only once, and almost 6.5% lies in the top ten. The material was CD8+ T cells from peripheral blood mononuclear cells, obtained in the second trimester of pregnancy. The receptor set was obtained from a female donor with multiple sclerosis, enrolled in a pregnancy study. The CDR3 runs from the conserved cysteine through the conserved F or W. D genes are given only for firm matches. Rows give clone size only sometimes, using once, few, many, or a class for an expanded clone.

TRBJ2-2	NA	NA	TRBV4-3	TGCGCCAGCAGCCAAGACGGGGACACCGGGGAGCTGTTTTTT	CASSQDGDTGELFF
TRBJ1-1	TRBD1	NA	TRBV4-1	TGCGCCAGCAGCCAAGGTTCCCCTCCGGGACAGAAGACTTTCTTT	CASSQGSPPGQKTFF
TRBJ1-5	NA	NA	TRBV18	TGTGCCAGCTCAGACTTCTACAGCAATCAGCCCCAGCATTTT	CASSDFYSNQPQHF
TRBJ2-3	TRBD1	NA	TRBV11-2	TGTGCCAGCAGCCCGTGGACAGGGCACACAGATACGCAGTATTTT	CASSPWTGHTDTQYF
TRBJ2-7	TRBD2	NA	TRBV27	TGTGCCAGCAGTTATGGCGGGGGCTCCTACGAGCAGTACTTC	CASSYGGGSYEQYF
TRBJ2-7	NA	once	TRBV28	TGTGCCAGCACCCCACACCCGGGCGGGTACGAGCAGTACTTC	CASTPHPGGYEQYF
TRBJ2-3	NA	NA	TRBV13	TGTGCCAGCAGTCAACGGCCGGGGACAGATACGCAGTATTTT	CASSQRPGTDTQYF
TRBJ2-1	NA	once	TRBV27	TGTGCCAGCAGTGCGGGCCTCACTTCCTACAATGAGCAGTTCTTC	CASSAGLTSYNEQFF
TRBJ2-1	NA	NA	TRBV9	TGTGCCAGCAGCGTAGGCCCTGCAGGGTATGAGCAGTTCTTC	CASSVGPAGYEQFF
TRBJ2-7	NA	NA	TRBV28	TGTGCCAGCAGTCCATCCTCGCGAGGTGGGTACGAGCAGTACTTC	CASSPSSRGGYEQYF
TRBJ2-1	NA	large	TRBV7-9	TGTGCCAGCAGCTTAGCGGCGGACTCCTACAATGAGCAGTTCTTC	CASSLAADSYNEQFF
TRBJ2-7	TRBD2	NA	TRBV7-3	TGTGCCAGCAGCCCCGGACTAGCGGGAGGTACGAACGAGCAGTACTTC	CASSPGLAGGTNEQYF
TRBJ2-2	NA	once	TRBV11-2	TGTGCCAGCAGCATCCGTGATTGGAGGGGGGAGCTGTTTTTT	CASSIRDWRGELFF
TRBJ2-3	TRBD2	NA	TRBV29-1	TGCAGCGTTGTCGGGGGAGGGCTGCCATCAGATACGCAGTATTTT	CSVVGGGLPSDTQYF
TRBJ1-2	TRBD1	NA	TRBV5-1	TGCGCCAGCAGCTTGGGCGGGACAGACTATGGCTACACCTTC	CASSLGGTDYGYTF
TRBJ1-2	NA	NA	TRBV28	TGTGCCAGCAGTTTCGATAGAGACTATGGCTACACCTTC	CASSFDRDYGYTF
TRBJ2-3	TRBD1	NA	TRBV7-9	TGTGCCAGCAGCTCGACAGGGGAACCAGATACGCAGTATTTT	CASSSTGEPDTQYF
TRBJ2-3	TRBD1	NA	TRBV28	TGTGCCAGCAGCCTGGGACAGGGGGACGCAGATACGCAGTATTTT	CASSLGQGDADTQYF
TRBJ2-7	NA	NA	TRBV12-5	TGTGCTAGTGGCCGTACCTCCCTACTTAAGCGGTCGAGCTCCTACGAGCAGTACTTC	CASGRTSLLKRSSSYEQYF
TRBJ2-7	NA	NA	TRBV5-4	TGTGCCAGCAGCTTGGCAGGCACCGAGCAGTACTTC	CASSLAGTEQYF
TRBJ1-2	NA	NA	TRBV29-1	TGCAGCGTTGAAGACGTGGCAGAGAGCCTGCGGTGGGGCTACACCTTC	CSVEDVAESLRWGYTF
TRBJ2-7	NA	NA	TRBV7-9	TGTGCCAGCAGCTTCCCCTTGTCCTACGAGCAGTACTTC	CASSFPLSYEQYF
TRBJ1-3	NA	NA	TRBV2	TGTGCCAGCAGTGAAGAGGGGCACGGAAACACCATATATTTT	CASSEEGHGNTIYF
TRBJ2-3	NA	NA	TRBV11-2	TGTGCCAGCAGGCCCGCTAGCCCACCCACAGATACGCAGTATTTT	CASRPASPPTDTQYF
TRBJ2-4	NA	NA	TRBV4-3	TGCGCCAGCAGCCAAGATAAGGGACTGAAAAATCAGTACTTC	CASSQDKGLKNQYF
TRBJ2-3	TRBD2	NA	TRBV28	TGTGCCAGCAGTTTCTTCCTAGCGGGGGTCTCCACAGATACGCAGTATTTT	CASSFFLAGVSTDTQYF
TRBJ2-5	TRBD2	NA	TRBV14	TGTGCCAACAGCCAATGGCTAGCGGACACCCAGTACTTC	CANSQWLADTQYF
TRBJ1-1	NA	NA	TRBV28	TGTGCCAGCAGTCGTAACACTGAAGCTTTCTTT	CASSRNTEAFF
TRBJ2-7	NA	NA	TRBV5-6	TGTGCCAGCAGCTTGGAAGTTGGGGGACTGACCTACGAGCAGTACTTC	CASSLEVGGLTYEQYF
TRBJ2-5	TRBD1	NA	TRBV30	TGTGCCTGGGGGGGACAGGGTATAGAAGAGACCCAGTACTTC	CAWGGQGIEETQYF
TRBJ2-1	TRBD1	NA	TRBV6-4	TGTGCCAGCAAGGACAGGGGAGAGGGCAATGAGCAGTTCTTC	CASKDRGEGNEQFF